This passage covers 15 T cell receptor beta chains from one sample sequenced in a study of cytomegalovirus exposure and HLA in healthy donors (TCRdb year 2017). The library relied on the immunoSEQ multiplex PCR assay. For the multiplex PCR, a mixture combining 60 forward primers for TCR Vbeta segments and 13 reverse primers for TCR Jbeta segments was used. Sourced from immuneACCESS, this table was stored by TCRdb with only in-frame sequences that have V and J called. A share of the clones is absent; for the studies checked, an unresolved V gene accounts for under half, and the remainder has no known explanation. For this sample the table gives 100,000 to 150,000 clones, of which 55% to 75% were detected only once. The ten largest clones add up to approximately 1.5% of the sample. Sequenced sample: PBMCs. All receptors derive from a man in his thirties or forties in good health and CMV-seropositive.

This clone was seen once. The chain has TRBV10-2 and TRBJ2-7, with 7 bases that match TRBD1. CDR1 and CDR2 from the germline V gene are WSHSY and SAAADI. The CDR3 sequence is 14 residues long. V lost 3 bases, J lost 4 bases, and 6 bases stayed unmatched. The CDR3 is CASSEGTVLYEQYF. The CDR3 nucleotides are TGCGCCAGCAGTGAAGGGACAGTCTTATACGAGCAGTACTTC.

The CDR3 DNA reads as TGTGCCAGCAGCTTAGCACAGGGGGTATTCGAGCAGTACTTC. It specifies CASSLAQGVFEQYF. The J gene is TRBJ2-7, the V gene TRBV7-2, with 8 bases matching TRBD1. V lost 0 bases and J lost 6; bases outside the gene matches: 4. The CDR3 sequence is 14 residues long. In germline, CDR1 is SGHTA, CDR2 FQGNSA. The full variable domain, in which reference TRBV7-2 and TRBJ2-7 provide the parts outside the CDR3, is GAGVSQSPSNKVTEKGKDVELRCDPISGHTALYWYRQSLGQGLEFLIYFQGNSAPDKSGLPSDRFSAERTGGSVSTLTIQRTQQEDSAVYLCASSLAQGVFEQYFGPGTRLTVT.

The chain combines TRBV5-1 with TRBJ2-2; D not certain. This CDR3 contains 14 residues. Germline V lookup: CDR1 SGHRS, CDR2 YFSETQ. The V gene lost 0 bases and the J gene lost 3 bases, with 6 bases spanning the gap. This CDR3 is CASSLGQDTGELFF. CDR3 coding DNA: TGCGCCAGCAGCTTGGGGCAGGACACCGGGGAGCTGTTTTTT.

This chain connects TRBV4-3 to TRBJ2-5; 9 bases agree with TRBD2. Matching the DNA end better, TRBJ2-7 makes the J call doubtful. The CDR3 covers 16 residues. CDR1 LGHNA and CDR2 YSLEER come from the germline V gene. The CDR3 sequence is CASSQVVAGEDYEQYF. Here the CDR3 DNA reads TGCGCCAGCAGCCAAGTGGTAGCGGGAGAAGATTACGAGCAGTACTTC.

The rearrangement uses TRBV7-2 and TRBJ2-7, with 9 nucleotides matching TRBD1. There are 15 residues in the CDR3. V shed 2 bases, J shed 4 bases, and the junction held 6 bases outside the gene matches. CDR1 is SGHTA, CDR2 FQGNSA, per germline. The CDR3 sequence is CASSLYRGLRYEQYF. In nucleotides, the CDR3 is TGTGCCAGCAGCTTATACAGGGGGCTGAGATACGAGCAGTACTTC.

The V and J genes are TRBV5-4 and TRBJ1-6, with TRBD1 matching over 7 bases. The CDR3 sequence is 17 residues long. The ends lost 4 bases at V and 0 bases at J; junction bases unmatched: 7. Germline CDR1 and CDR2: SGHNT and YYREEE (reference sequence). Written as DNA, the CDR3 is TGTGCCAGCAGCCATGGGACAGAAAGCTCCTATAATTCACCCCTCCACTTT. This translates into CASSHGTESSYNSPLHF.

Turning to this clone: The junction departs from the called germline gene at one end, perhaps through a read error. The chain joins TRBV28 to TRBJ2-7; maybe TRBD2 (6 bases). Germline V gives CDR1 MDHEN, CDR2 SYDVKM. The CDR3 runs 15 residues. In DNA, the CDR3 is TGTGCCAGCAGTCCCCCCTTCCGCGGGAACTACGCGCAGTACTTC. This translates into CASSPPFRGNYAQYF.

The chain combines TRBV11-2 with TRBJ2-7; 7 bases line up with TRBD2. The CDR3 sequence is 14 residues long. V was pared by 5 bases and J by 4 bases, with 8 bases of the junction left unmatched. Germline V gene lookup returns CDR1 SGHAT and CDR2 FQNNGV. The CDR3 nucleotides are TGTGCCAGCAGCGTCCTTAGGGGAGGGTACGAGCAGTACTTC. Translation gives CASSVLRGGYEQYF.

The rearrangement links TRBV9 to TRBJ2-3; TRBD2 aligns across 12 bases. Germline CDR1 SGDLS, CDR2 YYNGEE. With V trimmed by 0 bases and J by 2 bases, 1 base remained unmatched. The CDR3 extends over 16 amino acids. CDR3 in DNA: TGTGCCAGCAGCGTAGCTAGCGGGAGGGACACAGATACGCAGTATTTT. It specifies CASSVASGRDTDTQYF. Based on the CDR3 plus reference TRBV9 and TRBJ2-3, the full variable domain is DSGVTQTPKHLITATGQRVTLRCSPRSGDLSVYWYQQSLDQGLQFLIQYYNGEERAKGNILERFSAQQFPDLHSELNLSSLELGDSALYFCASSVASGRDTDTQYFGPGTRLTVL.

This sequence joins TRBV6-1 and TRBJ1-2; 7 nucleotides line up with TRBD1. V dropped 1 base and J dropped 11; count of bases not matched to a gene: 10. Germline V gene lookup returns CDR1 MNHNS and CDR2 SASEGT. The length of the CDR3 is 14 residues. CDR3 nucleotide sequence: TGTGCCAGCAGTGAAGTTTTCCAGGGGGGTAGTTACACCTTC. Its translation: CASSEVFQGGSYTF.

The gene calls are TRBV25-1 and TRBJ1-6; D gene uncertain. V lost 0 bases and J lost 8, with 11 bases in between. Germline CDR1 reads MGHDK; CDR2 reads SYGVNS. The CDR3 length is 15 residues. The CDR3 nucleotides are TGTGCCAGCAGTGAATATTCGGCAGGCTATTCACCCCTCCACTTT. Translating gives CASSEYSAGYSPLHF.

The chain carries TRBV27 and TRBJ1-1; the match to TRBD1 covers 8 bases. The CDR3 contains 15 residues. Per germline, CDR1 MNHEY and CDR2 SMNVEV (reference sequence). V shed 6 bases and J 4 bases; nucleotides not matched to a gene: 10. CDR3 loop: CASRLQGQVGTEAFF. As DNA, the CDR3 is TGTGCCAGCAGGCTGCAGGGACAGGTGGGCACTGAAGCTTTCTTT.

This clone was picked up a small number of times. The V and J genes are TRBV2 and TRBJ1-5; 9 bases align to TRBD1. The germline V gene encodes CDR1 SNHLY and CDR2 FYNNEI. CDR3 size: 15 residues. V shed 5 bases, J shed 7 bases, and the junction held 9 bases outside the gene matches. This chain's CDR3 is CASSPGTGSIQPQHF. CDR3 bases: TGTGCCAGCAGTCCCGGGACAGGGAGTATCCAGCCCCAGCATTTT. Combining the CDR3 with reference TRBV2 and TRBJ1-5 gives the whole variable domain EPEVTQTPSHQVTQMGQEVILRCVPISNHLYFYWYRQILGQKVEFLVSFYNNEISEKSEIFDDQFSVERPDGSNFTLKIRSTKLEDSAMYFCASSPGTGSIQPQHFGDGTRLSIL.

This clone was detected only a few times. J is TRBJ2-1 and V is TRBV6-4; TRBD1 agrees at 8 bases. J was trimmed by 7 bases and V by 4 bases; bases with no gene match: 3. CDR1 and CDR2 (germline): MRHNA, SNTAGT. CDR3 size: 13 residues. The CDR3 region is CASSANRGNEQFF. In nucleotides, the CDR3 is TGTGCCAGCAGTGCAAACAGGGGGAATGAGCAGTTCTTC.

V gene TRBV2 combines with J gene TRBJ2-5, with 11 positions matching TRBD2. The germline V gene has CDR1 SNHLY and CDR2 FYNNEI. The CDR3 loop spans 16 amino acids. The trim removed 2 bases at V and 5 bases at J, leaving 7 bases unmatched. The CDR3 DNA reads TGTGCCAGCAGTGAACTGACTAGCGGGACGGGGGAGACCCAGTACTTC. Encoded protein: CASSELTSGTGETQYF. The variable domain in full, with the rest retrieved from reference TRBV2 and TRBJ2-5, is EPEVTQTPSHQVTQMGQEVILRCVPISNHLYFYWYRQILGQKVEFLVSFYNNEISEKSEIFDDQFSVERPDGSNFTLKIRSTKLEDSAMYFCASSELTSGTGETQYFGPGTRLLVL.